This TCR beta chain comes out of a study of blood T cells in healthy people across ages. Russia was home to the donors, healthy Caucasian individuals aged roughly 6 to 95. Per sample, at least 6 micrograms of total RNA were extracted. This clonotype was counted between two and nine times. Primers used in a second PCR of about 7 to 12 cycles were a sample-barcoded 5' primer and a J-beta primer mix. Researchers report that each sample yielded at least 2.5 million CDR3-containing paired-end reads. TCRdb reprocessed the 5' RACE reads with MiXCR, giving one entry per CDR3 protein. Of about 720,000 distinct CDR3 sequences listed, around a fifth are singletons. Germline assignment: CDR1 SGHAT and CDR2 FQNNGV. This CDR3 contains 12 residues. With 4 bases clipped from V and 8 bases from J, the junction kept 4 bases outside the gene matches.

The clonotype was recovered from a man between 65 and 85 years old in good health. The sample was blood. The V call is TRBV11-2, the J call TRBJ1-2; TRBD1 aligns across 7 bases. CDR3 DNA sequence: TGTGCCAGCAGCTCCCAGGGGGTCGGCTACACCTTC. This sequence encodes CASSSQGVGYTF.